Presented here are 12 T cell receptor beta chains from one specimen sequenced in a study of blood T cells in healthy people across ages. A second PCR, run for 7 to 11 cycles, used a sample-barcoded 5' primer plus a J-beta primer mix. TCRdb re-analysed the 5' RACE reads in MiXCR, keeping a single row per CDR3 protein. This table holds over 1,300,000 distinct CDR3 sequences, approximately 60% found once. The source material was blood. The source of these receptors is a man aged 18 to 35 in good health.

V gene TRBV28 combines with J gene TRBJ2-1; no firm D call. The CDR3 sequence is 13 residues long. The germline V gene encodes CDR1 MDHEN and CDR2 SYDVKM. The V and J ends lost 4 bases and 8 bases respectively, with 12 bases between them. The CDR3 loop reads CASSYSSGYEQFF. CDR3 DNA sequence: TGTGCCAGCAGTTATTCGTCGGGTTATGAGCAGTTCTTC.

V usage is TRBV4-1 and J usage is TRBJ2-3; tentative D call: TRBD2 (6 bases). The CDR3 has 17 residues. V lost 3 bases and J lost 2, with 18 bases in between. Germline-derived CDR1 and CDR2 are MGHRA and YSYEKL. For the CDR3, the DNA is TGCGCCAGCAGCCAGGACCGGCTAGCGTCTTACACAGATACGCAGTATTTT. This translates into CASSQDRLASYTDTQYF.

V is TRBV3-1 and J is TRBJ2-2; no clear D. CDR1 is LGHDT and CDR2 is YNNKEL in the germline V gene (reference sequence). V was cut by 2 bases and J by 4 bases, with 11 bases left in between. CDR3 length: 15 residues. The CDR3 here is CASSQRMAGTGELFF. The CDR3 bases are TGTGCCAGCAGCCAAAGGATGGCAGGCACCGGGGAGCTGTTTTTT.

In its sample, this clonotype was seen many times. The chain recombines TRBV7-8 with TRBJ2-1, with 9 nucleotides matching TRBD1. CDR1 and CDR2 from the germline V gene are SGHVS and FQNEAQ. This CDR3 spans 15 amino acids. V shed 2 bases and J 10 bases; nucleotides not matched to a gene: 9. This CDR3 is CASSLPPGQGYEQFF. The CDR3, as DNA: TGTGCCAGCAGCTTACCACCGGGACAGGGTTACGAGCAGTTCTTC. The entire variable domain, with the rest obtained from reference TRBV7-8 and TRBJ2-1, is as follows: GAGVSQSPRYKVAKRGQDVALRCDPISGHVSLFWYQQALGQGPEFLTYFQNEAQLDKSGLPSDRFFAERPEGSVSTLKIQRTQQEDSAVYLCASSLPPGQGYEQFFGPGTRLTVL.

The V gene is TRBV4-1, the J gene TRBJ2-5; 13 bases match TRBD2. CDR1 is MGHRA, CDR2 YSYEKL, per germline. Germline trimming cut 4 bases from V and 2 bases from J; bases unmatched to any gene: 10. CDR3 size: 18 residues. As DNA, the CDR3 is TGCGCCAGCAGCCCGAGCTCACTAGCGGGAGGGGTACAAGAGACCCAGTACTTC. Translation gives CASSPSSLAGGVQETQYF.

The V and J genes are TRBV7-8 and TRBJ2-1; no clear D gene. Germline CDR1 is SGHVS and CDR2 is FQNEAQ. V lost 2 bases to trimming and J lost 4 bases, with 9 bases between them. The length of the CDR3 is 14 residues. CDR3 sequence (DNA): TGTGCCAGCAGCTTATCCAGTAATTACAATGAGCAGTTCTTC. Its protein is CASSLSSNYNEQFF.

The sample holds a few counts of this clonotype. The chain carries TRBV29-1 and TRBJ2-6; D gene uncertain. This CDR3 is 10 amino acids long. Germline values: CDR1 SQVTM, CDR2 ANQGSEA. CDR3 DNA sequence: TGCACCCCCCGGGCCAACGTCCTGACTTTC. This gives the protein CTPRANVLTF.

The genes are TRBV6-2 or TRBV6-3 and TRBJ2-2, with TRBD2 matching over 8 bases. CDR1 and CDR2 (germline): MNHEY, SVGEGT. The CDR3 runs to 14 residues. V lost 6 bases and J lost 4; bases outside the gene matches: 4. The CDR3 spells CASRTGGVTGELFF. DNA for the CDR3: TGTGCCAGCAGAACCGGGGGGGTCACCGGGGAGCTGTTTTTT.

V gene TRBV20-1 combines with J gene TRBJ1-2; TRBD1 matches at 7 bases. Losses at the gene ends were 6 bases for V and 2 bases for J; bases not matched to a gene: 12. CDR3 length: 15 amino acids. Germline CDR1 reads DFQATT; CDR2 reads SNEGSKA (reference sequence). The DNA for the CDR3 is TGCAGTGCGAGAATCCCGGGACAGTACAACTATGGCTACACCTTC. Residues: CSARIPGQYNYGYTF.

This chain connects TRBV4-2 to TRBJ1-2; D gene ambiguous. V lost 1 base to trimming and J lost 4 bases, with 10 bases between them. The CDR3 runs 14 residues. CDR1 is LGHNA, CDR2 YNFKEQ, per germline. CDR3 bases: TGTGCCAGCAGCCAAGCAAGAGGGCCCTATGGCTACACCTTC. Translation: CASSQARGPYGYTF.

The chain combines TRBV15 with TRBJ1-6; TRBD1 might be the D (6 bases). CDR1 LNHNV and CDR2 YYDKDF come from the germline V gene (reference sequence). The CDR3 has 15 amino acids. Trimming took off 0 bases at V and 10 bases at J, with 13 bases between the two ends. For the CDR3, the DNA is TGTGCCACCAGCAGAGATTCCAGGGGTTCGTCACCCCTCCACTTT. Its translation is CATSRDSRGSSPLHF.

The rearrangement uses TRBV11-2 and TRBJ2-7; D may be TRBD1 (8 bases). The J call is in doubt because the DNA end fits TRBJ2-5 better. This CDR3 has 15 residues. Germline lookup yields CDR1 SGHAT and CDR2 FQNNGV. The CDR3 spells CASSPGGAGVETQYF. Written as DNA, the CDR3 is TGTGCCAGCAGCCCAGGGGGCGCGGGGGTAGAGACCCAGTACTTC.